The rows below give T cell receptor beta chains drawn from one sample of a study of molecular identifiers for immune sequencing clone quantification. From the PCR reads, TCRdb called clonotypes with MiXCR, one entry per CDR3 protein. The sample yields 600,000 to 650,000 distinct CDR3 sequences, 20% seen once. The source material was naive CD8+ T cells from blood, with Jurkat cell RNA spiked in. These receptors were taken from a human donor in good health. Some libraries in this study had Jurkat cell RNA spiked in. Each CDR3 is given with its conserved first and last residue. Fields, in order: J gene, clone size, D gene, V gene, CDR3 DNA, CDR3 protein. D genes are given only for firm matches. For some rows the clone size is stated as once, few or many, or as a class when expanded; others skip it.

J gene: TRBJ2-5
clone size: many
D gene: NA
V gene: TRBV19
CDR3 DNA: TGTGCCAGTAGTATTTTGGTTTCGACGGTTCAAGAGACCCAGTACTTC
CDR3 protein: CASSILVSTVQETQYF

J gene: TRBJ2-2
clone size: NA
D gene: NA
V gene: TRBV2
CDR3 DNA: TGTGCCACGTCCCAGGCGAACACCGGGGAGCTGTTTTTT
CDR3 protein: CATSQANTGELFF

J gene: TRBJ2-7
clone size: many
D gene: NA
V gene: TRBV7-3
CDR3 DNA: TGTGCCAGCAGCTTCGGGGCGGGGGCCGAGCAGTACTTC
CDR3 protein: CASSFGAGAEQYF

J gene: TRBJ2-7
clone size: many
D gene: NA
V gene: TRBV7-9
CDR3 DNA: TGTGCCGCGCAGGGGCCCTCCTACGAGCAGTACTTC
CDR3 protein: CAAQGPSYEQYF

J gene: TRBJ2-5
clone size: NA
D gene: NA
V gene: TRBV12-3/TRBV12-4
CDR3 DNA: TGTGCCAGCAGTTCCAGCGGAGACTACAATGAGCAGTACTTC
CDR3 protein: CASSSSGDYNEQYF

J gene: TRBJ1-1
clone size: NA
D gene: TRBD1
V gene: TRBV4-3
CDR3 DNA: TGCGCCAGCAGCCAAGATGGGACAGGGTTGAACACTGAAGCTTTCTTT
CDR3 protein: CASSQDGTGLNTEAFF

J gene: TRBJ2-1
clone size: NA
D gene: NA
V gene: TRBV24-1
CDR3 DNA: TGTGCCACCAGTGATCCCCACGGACAGAACAATGAGCAGTTCTTC
CDR3 protein: CATSDPHGQNNEQFF

J gene: TRBJ2-3
clone size: few
D gene: NA
V gene: TRBV19
CDR3 DNA: TGTGCCAGTAGTATCTTTAGCTTCACGGATACGCAGTATTTT
CDR3 protein: CASSIFSFTDTQYF

J gene: TRBJ2-7
clone size: many
D gene: NA
V gene: TRBV28
CDR3 DNA: TGTGCCAGCAGTCAGACAGCCGAGCAGTACTTC
CDR3 protein: CASSQTAEQYF

J gene: TRBJ2-7
clone size: many
D gene: NA
V gene: TRBV6-6
CDR3 DNA: TGTGCCAGCAGTCTTCGTGGTCATAGCTCCTACGAGCAGTACTTC
CDR3 protein: CASSLRGHSSYEQYF

J gene: TRBJ2-2
clone size: many
D gene: NA
V gene: TRBV12-3/TRBV12-4
CDR3 DNA: TGTGCCACCGTAGACTCTAATCGGGACGGGGAGCTGTTTTTT
CDR3 protein: CATVDSNRDGELFF

J gene: TRBJ1-4
clone size: many
D gene: NA
V gene: TRBV15
CDR3 DNA: TGTGCCACGAAGAGGACGGCAACTAATGAAAAACTGTTTTTT
CDR3 protein: CATKRTATNEKLFF

J gene: TRBJ2-3
clone size: NA
D gene: NA
V gene: TRBV24-1
CDR3 DNA: TGTGCCACCAGTGATTTGCAGGGTGGGCCGGCAGATACGCAGTATTTT
CDR3 protein: CATSDLQGGPADTQYF

J gene: TRBJ2-3
clone size: many
D gene: NA
V gene: TRBV7-9
CDR3 DNA: TGTGCCAGCAGCCCTCCAGCTAGCACAGATACGCAGTATTTT
CDR3 protein: CASSPPASTDTQYF

J gene: TRBJ2-1
clone size: NA
D gene: TRBD2
V gene: TRBV27
CDR3 DNA: TGTGCCAGCAGCTATAGCGGGACCTACAATGAGCAGTTCTTC
CDR3 protein: CASSYSGTYNEQFF

J gene: TRBJ2-7
clone size: NA
D gene: NA
V gene: TRBV27
CDR3 DNA: TGTGCCAGCAGCCAACTAGACGGCCACTACGAGCAGTACTTC
CDR3 protein: CASSQLDGHYEQYF

J gene: TRBJ2-7
clone size: many
D gene: NA
V gene: TRBV4-3
CDR3 DNA: TGCGCCAGCAGCCAGTCCCGGGACATAGGGTTCTACGAGCAGTACTTC
CDR3 protein: CASSQSRDIGFYEQYF

J gene: TRBJ2-7
clone size: many
D gene: NA
V gene: TRBV20-1
CDR3 DNA: TGCAGTGCCCGGGACACGGCTTCCTACGAGCAGTACTTC
CDR3 protein: CSARDTASYEQYF

J gene: TRBJ2-3
clone size: many
D gene: TRBD2
V gene: TRBV7-8
CDR3 DNA: TGTGCCAGCAGCTTGGGGAGAGGCCCCACTTCGCGGGGGGGTTGGGCCACAGATACGCAGTATTTT
CDR3 protein: CASSLGRGPTSRGGWATDTQYF